The sequence of this T cell receptor (beta chain) was determined in a study of blood T cell repertoires in COVID-19. Study-level information: Material from acute and convalescent COVID-19 was sourced from the United States, Italy and Spain. PBMCs, B-cell-depleted T cells, or T cells provided the cDNA or gDNA that made up the material.

V lost 1 base and J lost 7, with 5 bases in between. Germline CDR1 is SGHTA and CDR2 is FQGTGA. CDR3 length: 12 amino acids. Original handling: From reference gene primer amplification, estimates of nucleated cell counts were derived. The data were produced by immunoSEQ multiplex PCR, yet TCRdb's version contains in-frame clones alone and is incomplete. The V and J calls and clone size were taken over from that table, and D and trimming were inferred from the DNA. The sample has about 130,000 clones; about 80% are singletons. This TCR was recovered from a man aged 35-49 years with active or convalescent COVID-19. V gene TRBV7-3 combines with J gene TRBJ2-1; D uncertain. The sequenced sample was peripheral blood. CDR3 DNA sequence: TGTGCCAGCAGCTTAAGCGGAAATGAGCAGTTCTTC. It specifies CASSLSGNEQFF. The full variable domain, in which reference TRBV7-3 and TRBJ2-1 provide the parts outside the CDR3, is GAGVSQTPSNKVTEKGKYVELRCDPISGHTALYWYRQSLGQGPEFLIYFQGTGAADDSGLPNDRFFAVRPEGSVSTLKIQRTERGDSAVYLCASSLSGNEQFFGPGTRLTVL.